This T cell receptor beta chain comes out of a study of cytomegalovirus exposure and HLA in healthy donors. At the level of the study: A subsequent analysis stated that the 100 to 150 validation repertoires were run on the same platform as the approximately 700 first-cohort repertoires.

The length of the CDR3 is 15 residues. The J segment lost 1 base and the V segment lost 6 bases, leaving 9 bases of the junction unmatched. Germline CDR1 reads MNHEY; CDR2 reads SMNVEV (reference sequence). As concerns this clone: Its target is not known.

Data came from immunoSEQ multiplex PCR; TCRdb stores just in-frame clones and leaves some out. The sample lists a few hundred thousand clones, around 90% occurring once. Study results and caveats: Accounts indicate the classifier identified cytomegalovirus status with strong specificity and sensitivity. A few CMV-associated chains proved CMV antigen-specific in vitro. The TCR clusters that emerged in the first cohort tended, a later analysis found, to co-occur in the 110 or so validation repertoires.

The source is a woman between 18 and 30 years old in good health and CMV-seronegative. The V and J genes are TRBV27 and TRBJ2-7; 7 bases are shared with TRBD2. Sequenced: PBMCs. CDR3 bases: TGTGCCAGCAGGGAAGCGGGGACTCCATCCTACGAGCAGTACGTC. It encodes CASREAGTPSYEQYV.